This TCR beta chain was observed in a study of CXCR3-negative and CXCR3-positive naive CD8 T cells. Study-wide results and limits: Across naive subsets, surface CD5 expression was comparable, and TCR strength was inferred from properties of the TRB CDR3. Hydrophobicity was higher for TRB CDR3s found in CXCR3-positive naive cells than in CXCR3-negative naive cells.

About this clonotype: Its antigen is still unknown.

Germline values: CDR1 SGHNT, CDR2 YENEEA. The CDR3 loop spans 16 amino acids. All TRB cDNA libraries came from 5' RACE performed with UMI labels. TCRdb derives one entry per CDR3 protein from the 5' RACE reads, leaving out DNA. Recorded for this sample: 55,000 to 75,000 distinct CDR3 sequences. Material for sequencing was naive CXCR3+ CD8+ T cells from blood. Subset indicated: CD45RO-CCR7+CD27+CD95- naive CD8+ T cells expressing CXCR3 (TNR3+). This TCR derives from a human donor in good health. Some clones in this sample may be carry-over from other donors' samples. This chain uses TRBV11-3 with TRBJ2-2; the D call from TCRdb, TRBD1, cannot be confirmed without DNA. The CDR3 here is CASSSRTDTNTGELFF.